This TCR beta chain derives from a study of control samples from healthy donors and cancer patients (dated by TCRdb to the early 2020s). The CDR3 has 13 amino acids, counting the end cysteine and phenylalanine. Kept here is only the CDR3 DNA, which spans 39 bases and is read in frame from base 1. CDR1 SGHTA and CDR2 FQGNSA were looked up in the germline V gene. V sheds 1 base and J sheds 8 bases, leaving 11 bases between their ends. Receptor amplification or capture employed the immunoSEQ multiplex PCR assay. What TCRdb holds here is the immuneACCESS table cut down to in-frame rearrangements. Part of the clones is not present; checked against another copy, under half of the missing clones reflect an unresolved V gene, and the others are unexplained. The sample has 70,000 to 100,000 clones on record, 91% of them singletons. The ten largest clones capture 17% of the sample. Remarks on this clone: What antigen it recognizes has not been identified. Base qualities are not at hand, and no much larger clone is one base apart.

The sequence derives from a man aged 45-60 years in good health. Sequenced: blood. The sequence is built from TRBV7-2 and TRBJ1-2, with TRBD1 tentatively as D gene (5 bases match). The CDR3 corresponds to CASSLVREGGYTF. The DNA sequence follows: TGTGCCAGCAGCTTAGTCAGGGAAGGAGGCTACACCTTC.